The entry below describes one T cell receptor (beta chain). The germline V gene encodes CDR1 SGHRS and CDR2 YFSETQ. This CDR3 is 18 amino acids long. The trim removed 3 bases at V and 2 bases at J, leaving 17 bases unmatched. The entry originates in a study of blood T cell repertoires in COVID-19. Per the authors' pipeline: Amplification of reference gene primers provided the estimated nucleated cell counts. Method: immunoSEQ multiplex PCR; TCRdb's copy keeps in-frame clones and lacks some. From that table come the V and J calls and clone size; the DNA was used to work out D and trimming. The sample lists about 340,000 clones, about 87% occurring once.

This sequence joins TRBV5-1 and TRBJ2-7, with 7 bases matching TRBD1. The clonotype comes from a woman in her forties or fifties with COVID-19, enrolled during active disease. Sequences were obtained from peripheral blood. CDR3 DNA sequence: TGCGCCAGCAGCTATGGACAGGTATTGCGGAAGCTGACCTACGAGCAGTACTTC. This gives the protein CASSYGQVLRKLTYEQYF.